The 17 T cell receptor beta chains reported below all come from one sample, sequenced in a study of blood T cell repertoires in COVID-19. Clones were sequenced by immunoSEQ multiplex PCR, and TCRdb holds only the in-frame ones, with some missing. The table includes approximately 150,000 clones, around 86% detected once. The sample taken for sequencing was peripheral blood. These receptors originate from a woman aged 80 or over with COVID-19, enrolled during active disease.

The V call is TRBV2, the J call TRBJ2-1, with 11 bases that match TRBD2. V was clipped by 8 bases and J by 2 bases; unmatched bases: 2. Germline V gives CDR1 SNHLY, CDR2 FYNNEI. The CDR3 runs to 14 residues. The CDR3 DNA reads TGTGCCAGCTGGACTAGCGGGCCCTACAATGAGCAGTTCTTC. This gives the protein CASWTSGPYNEQFF. Based on the CDR3 plus reference TRBV2 and TRBJ2-1, the full variable domain is EPEVTQTPSHQVTQMGQEVILRCVPISNHLYFYWYRQILGQKVEFLVSFYNNEISEKSEIFDDQFSVERPDGSNFTLKIRSTKLEDSAMYFCASWTSGPYNEQFFGPGTRLTVL.

This clone is a singleton in its sample. This chain uses TRBV7-3 with TRBJ1-5; weak D call: TRBD1 (6 bases). Germline-derived CDR1 and CDR2 are SGHTA and FQGTGA. This CDR3 comprises 18 residues. The germline V and J ends were trimmed by 5 bases and 5 bases, with 25 bases remaining between them. The chain's CDR3 is CASSPQVINWGLDQPQHF. In nucleotides, the CDR3 is TGTGCCAGCAGCCCCCAGGTAATCAACTGGGGGCTGGATCAGCCCCAGCATTTT. The complete variable domain, with remaining parts taken from reference TRBV7-3 and TRBJ1-5, reads GAGVSQTPSNKVTEKGKYVELRCDPISGHTALYWYRQSLGQGPEFLIYFQGTGAADDSGLPNDRFFAVRPEGSVSTLKIQRTERGDSAVYLCASSPQVINWGLDQPQHFGDGTRLSIL.

The chain has TRBV7-2 and TRBJ2-1, with 10 bases fitting TRBD2. The CDR3 loop spans 15 amino acids. V was pared by 0 bases and J by 9 bases, with 5 bases of the junction left unmatched. Germline-derived CDR1 and CDR2 are SGHTA and FQGNSA. CDR3 DNA: TGTGCCAGCAGCTTAGCCGTAGCGGGAGGATCTGAGCAGTTCTTC. Amino acid sequence: CASSLAVAGGSEQFF.

This clone occurred a few times. Other DNA sequences from this sample encode an identical CDR3 as well. The V call is TRBV18, the J call TRBJ2-7, with 7 bases matching TRBD1. The V segment lost 3 bases and the J segment 0 bases; nucleotides outside the gene matches: 2. This CDR3 contains 14 residues. The germline CDR1 and CDR2 sequences are KGHSH and LQKENI. For the CDR3, the DNA is TGTGCCAGCTCACCCCGGGACAGCTCCTACGAGCAGTACTTC. It yields the protein CASSPRDSSYEQYF.

This chain connects TRBV5-6 to TRBJ1-4, with D possibly matching TRBD1 (5 bases). This CDR3 region has 15 residues. The germline V and J ends were trimmed by 4 bases and 0 bases, with 10 bases remaining between them. The germline gives CDR1 SGHDT, CDR2 YYEEEE. CDR3 sequence (DNA): TGTGCCAGCAGCGATCAGGGTGCAACTAATGAAAAACTGTTTTTT. This codes for CASSDQGATNEKLFF.

This chain connects TRBV15 to TRBJ1-6, with a possible D match to TRBD1 (6 bases). Deletions cut 9 bases from V and 7 bases from J, with 13 bases between. CDR3 size: 13 residues. Looked up from germline, CDR1 is LNHNV and CDR2 is YYDKDF (reference sequence). The CDR3, as DNA: TGTGCCACAGCGACAGGCTCAAATTCACCCCTCCACTTT. Protein product: CATATGSNSPLHF.

V and J are TRBV5-1 and TRBJ2-2; D ambiguous. The length of the CDR3 is 14 residues. CDR1 and CDR2 from the germline V gene are SGHRS and YFSETQ. V lost 0 bases and J lost 1, with 4 bases in between. CDR3 DNA sequence: TGCGCCAGCAGCTTGGTACAGAACACCGGGGAGCTGTTTTTT. It encodes CASSLVQNTGELFF.

J is TRBJ1-2 and V is TRBV29-1; D may be TRBD1 (5 bases). Trimming cost V 7 bases and J 6 bases, with 21 bases left between them. Germline loops: CDR1 SQVTM, CDR2 ANQGSEA. The CDR3 contains 14 residues. Written as DNA, the CDR3 is TGCAGCGCGGCCAATGTGGGGGGAGGGGATGGCTACACCTTC. Translation gives CSAANVGGGDGYTF.

The chain uses TRBV27 and TRBJ1-2; 8 bases are a match to TRBD1. CDR1 and CDR2 from the germline V gene are MNHEY and SMNVEV (reference sequence). This CDR3 contains 16 residues. The J segment lost 0 bases and the V segment lost 3 bases, leaving 6 bases of the junction unmatched. CDR3 DNA: TGTGCCAGCAGTTTCCTTTGGACAGGGACTAACTATGGCTACACCTTC. It codes for CASSFLWTGTNYGYTF.

V usage is TRBV5-8 and J usage is TRBJ1-3; a weak D match, TRBD1 (5 bases). CDR1 is SGHTS, CDR2 YDEGEE, per germline. Between the trimmed V and J ends, which lost 0 bases and 0 bases, there was a span of 7 bases. The length of the CDR3 is 15 residues. CDR3 sequence reads: CASSLGGISGNTIYF. CDR3 bases: TGTGCCAGCAGCTTGGGGGGCATCTCTGGAAACACCATATATTTT.

V and J are TRBV11-3 and TRBJ2-2; TRBD2 matches at 13 bases. Germline V gives CDR1 SGHNT, CDR2 YENEEA. The ends lost 5 bases at V and 7 bases at J; junction bases unmatched: 10. This CDR3 region has 17 residues. This chain's CDR3 is CASSKTTSGRADGELFF. CDR3 bases: TGTGCCAGCAGCAAAACTACTAGCGGGAGGGCCGACGGGGAGCTGTTTTTT.

The chain employs TRBV11-1 and TRBJ1-1; D unclear. Germline V gene data show CDR1 as SGHAT and CDR2 as FQDESV (reference sequence). This CDR3 region has 16 residues. V shed 5 bases and J shed 0 bases, with 16 bases lying between them. This CDR3 is CASSPWAGPMNTEAFF. DNA for the CDR3: TGTGCCAGCAGCCCCTGGGCGGGCCCCATGAACACTGAAGCTTTCTTT.

The rearrangement links TRBV5-1 to TRBJ1-1; D perhaps matches TRBD1 (6 bases). V lost 6 bases and J lost 3, with 15 bases in between. This CDR3 region has 14 residues. The germline V gene has CDR1 SGHRS and CDR2 YFSETQ. The CDR3 sequence: CASNGRGPDTEAFF. CDR3 DNA: TGCGCCAGCAATGGCAGGGGACCCGACACTGAAGCTTTCTTT.

This chain joins TRBV7-8 and TRBJ2-7, with D possibly being TRBD2 (6 bases). CDR3 length: 14 residues. V was trimmed by 4 bases and J by 2 bases, leaving 12 bases between them. Germline values: CDR1 SGHVS, CDR2 FQNEAQ. DNA for the CDR3: TGTGCCAGCAGCTCGGGACTTTCGACCTACGAGCAGTACTTC. This codes for CASSSGLSTYEQYF. Looking up the rest from reference TRBV7-8 and TRBJ2-7 gives the full variable domain: GAGVSQSPRYKVAKRGQDVALRCDPISGHVSLFWYQQALGQGPEFLTYFQNEAQLDKSGLPSDRFFAERPEGSVSTLKIQRTQQEDSAVYLCASSSGLSTYEQYFGPGTRLTVT.

V usage is TRBV7-8 and J usage is TRBJ2-1; D unclear. There are 15 residues in the CDR3. Trimming pared 2 bases from V and 1 base from J, leaving 9 bases between. Germline V gives CDR1 SGHVS, CDR2 FQNEAQ. For the CDR3, the DNA is TGTGCCAGCAGCTTAACTCCGAATTCCTACAATGAGCAGTTCTTC. Amino acids: CASSLTPNSYNEQFF.

This clone was counted a single time. The CDR3 coding sequence is TGTGCCACCAGCTGGGACAGATATAGCAATCAGCCCCAGCATTTT. This sequence encodes CATSWDRYSNQPQHF. The chain is built from TRBV15 and TRBJ1-5; 7 bases line up with TRBD1. This CDR3 is built from 15 residues. Germline CDR1 and CDR2: LNHNV and YYDKDF (reference sequence). V lost 5 bases to trimming and J lost 0 bases; unmatched junction nucleotides: 4.

The J gene is TRBJ1-1, the V gene TRBV24-1, with unresolved D. V lost 4 bases, J lost 7 bases, and 12 bases lay in between. Looked up from germline, CDR1 is KGHDR and CDR2 is SFDVKD. The CDR3 extends over 13 amino acids. CDR3 DNA: TGTGCCACCAGTGACCTGTCGACGGGTGAAGCTTTCTTT. This sequence encodes CATSDLSTGEAFF.